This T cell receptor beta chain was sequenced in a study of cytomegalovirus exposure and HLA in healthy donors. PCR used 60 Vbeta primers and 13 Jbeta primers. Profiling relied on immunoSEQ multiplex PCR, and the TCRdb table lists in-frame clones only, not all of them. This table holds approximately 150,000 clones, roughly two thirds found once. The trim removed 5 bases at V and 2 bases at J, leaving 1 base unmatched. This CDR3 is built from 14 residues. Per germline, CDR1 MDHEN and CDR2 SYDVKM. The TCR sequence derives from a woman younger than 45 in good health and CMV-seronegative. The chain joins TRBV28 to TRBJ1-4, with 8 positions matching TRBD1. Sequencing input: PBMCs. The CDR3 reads CASSRTGTNEKLFF. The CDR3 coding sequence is TGTGCCAGCAGTCGGACAGGGACTAATGAAAAACTGTTTTTT.